The T cell receptor beta chain under discussion was sequenced for a study of vaccination and CD4 T cells after COVID-19. Study-wide context: Cultures acting as controls obtained a CEFX pool, an HIV-1 Nef pool, or no peptide.

Germline CDR1 is SGHNT and CDR2 is YENEEA. V shed 5 bases and J 3 bases; nucleotides not matched to a gene: 8. This CDR3 has 15 residues. Scientists ran DNA taken from cultured CD4+ T cells through the Oncomine TCR Beta short-read assay for sequencing. Genomic DNA was drawn out of CD4+ T cells grown in culture. TCRdb analysed the PCR reads with MiXCR anew, one entry per CDR3 protein. The repertoire holds about 9,600 distinct CDR3 sequences, with 30% as singletons. Documented treatment: approximately nine-day PBMC culture with coronavirus spike peptide pools or control peptides (ViraFEST assay). The unexposed donor's CD4+ T cells were collected before the COVID-19 pandemic (2011-2018). About this clonotype: Its antigen is unidentified.

The V and J genes are TRBV11-3 and TRBJ2-7; 9 positions match TRBD1. This sequence originates from a human donor in good health. Sequenced: CD4+ T cells from blood, cultured in vitro. This chain's CDR3 is CASSPGGDRDYEQYF. For the CDR3, the DNA is TGTGCCAGCAGCCCAGGGGGGGACAGGGACTACGAGCAGTACTTC.